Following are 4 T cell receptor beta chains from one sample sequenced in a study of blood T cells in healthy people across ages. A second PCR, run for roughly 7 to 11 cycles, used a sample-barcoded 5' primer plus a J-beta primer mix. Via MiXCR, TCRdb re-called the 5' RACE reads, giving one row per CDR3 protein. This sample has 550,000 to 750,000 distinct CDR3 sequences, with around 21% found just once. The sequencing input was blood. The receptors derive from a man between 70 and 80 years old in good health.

In nucleotides, the CDR3 is TGTGCCAGCTCACCCATAACCGGACAGGGGGTGAAGGAAAAACTGTTTTTT. The encoded protein is CASSPITGQGVKEKLFF. The gene calls are TRBV18 and TRBJ1-4; 10 bases align to TRBD1. This CDR3 contains 17 residues. J lost 8 bases, V lost 3 bases, and 12 bases had no gene match. The germline gives CDR1 KGHSH, CDR2 LQKENI. Full variable domain (rest looked up from reference TRBV18 and TRBJ1-4): NAGVMQNPRHLVRRRGQEARLRCSPMKGHSHVYWYRQLPEEGLKFMVYLQKENIIDESGMPKERFSAEFPKEGPSILRIQQVVRGDSAAYFCASSPITGQGVKEKLFFGSGTQLSVL.

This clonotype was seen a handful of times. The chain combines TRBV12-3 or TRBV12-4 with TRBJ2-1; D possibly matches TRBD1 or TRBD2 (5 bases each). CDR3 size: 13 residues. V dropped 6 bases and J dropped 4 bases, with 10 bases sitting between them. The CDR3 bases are TGTGCCAGCAGCCGAGGGGCTTACAATGAGCAGTTCTTC. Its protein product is CASSRGAYNEQFF.

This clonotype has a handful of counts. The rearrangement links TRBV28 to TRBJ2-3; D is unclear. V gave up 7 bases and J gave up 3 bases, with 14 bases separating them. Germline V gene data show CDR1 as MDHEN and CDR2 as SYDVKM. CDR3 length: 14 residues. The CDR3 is CASISRTRTDTQYF. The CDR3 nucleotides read TGTGCCAGCATCTCCCGGACGAGGACAGATACGCAGTATTTT.

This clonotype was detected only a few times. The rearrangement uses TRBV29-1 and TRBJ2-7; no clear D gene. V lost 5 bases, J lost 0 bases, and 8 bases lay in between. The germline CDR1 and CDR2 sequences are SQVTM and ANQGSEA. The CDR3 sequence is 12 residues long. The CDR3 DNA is TGCAGCGTTCGCCAGGACTCCTACGAGCAGTACTTC. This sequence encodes CSVRQDSYEQYF.